A selection of T cell receptor beta chains follows, all from one sample in a study of shared clonotypes between healthy human individuals. Sequenced by immunoSEQ multiplex PCR; TCRdb stores in-frame clones only, minus some. The sample shows about 2.3 million clones, just over 90% of them seen only once. Sequencing input: naive CD4+ T cells from PBMCs. These TCRs come from a man younger than 35 in good health. Some clones in this sample may be carry-over from other donors' samples. Each CDR3 is given with its conserved first and last residue.

J,V,CDR3
TRBJ2-7,TRBV27,CASSLSASGTYEQYF
TRBJ2-5,TRBV19,CASSMVRDRGVLLAQETQYF
TRBJ1-2,TRBV7-8,CASSLALGGNYGYTF
TRBJ2-6,TRBV5-1,CATTEGQSYSGANVLTF
TRBJ2-1,TRBV2,CASSVDGRGYNEQFF
TRBJ2-7,TRBV7-2,CASGHGGSYEQYF
TRBJ2-7,TRBV29-1,CSARDRSSYEQYF
TRBJ2-1,TRBV4-1,CASSQDPRYNEQFF
TRBJ1-5,TRBV6-6,CASSQGGRPQHF
TRBJ1-4,TRBV6-1,CASSVGTNEKLFF
TRBJ2-7,TRBV28,CASSVLLAGSYEQYF
TRBJ2-7,TRBV18,CASSAGQRTYEQYF
TRBJ2-7,TRBV28,CASLEGGSSYEQYF
TRBJ2-1,TRBV4-1,CASSPSPGQGWDEQFF
TRBJ1-4,TRBV2,CASSDGQGLRLALEKLFF
TRBJ2-5,TRBV2,CASGEGETQYF
TRBJ2-5,TRBV5-1,CASSLGIAETQYF
TRBJ2-1,TRBV30,CAWIHPGLDRSNEQFF
TRBJ1-1,TRBV29-1,CSVSRGRDQAFF
TRBJ1-1,TRBV7-8,CASSPRQGMNTEAFF
TRBJ1-1,TRBV5-1,CASSREGNTEAFF